This T cell receptor (beta chain) came from a study of T cell changes during pregnancy in multiple sclerosis. This CDR3 has 14 residues. V was trimmed by 1 base and J by 1 base, leaving 6 bases between them. Germline V lookup: CDR1 LGHNA, CDR2 YNFKEQ. This clone is termed medium-sized. TCRdb's table, derived via immunoSEQ multiplex PCR, lists solely in-frame clones and lacks some. The repertoire holds 48,000 or so clones, with over 75% as singletons. The source is a female donor with multiple sclerosis, enrolled in a pregnancy study. Sequencing was performed on CD4+ T cells from peripheral blood mononuclear cells, taken in the second trimester of pregnancy. The chain joins TRBV4-2 to TRBJ2-3, with a possible D match to TRBD1 (5 bases). For the CDR3, the DNA is TGTGCCAGCAGCCAAGTAGGGGGCACAGATACGCAGTATTTT. Protein sequence: CASSQVGGTDTQYF.